Reported below is one T cell receptor beta chain. This CDR3 has 16 residues. With 3 bases removed from V and 0 bases from J, the gap between germline ends came to 14 bases. In germline, CDR1 is KGHSH, CDR2 LQKENI. This entry is derived from a study of blood T cell repertoires in COVID-19. Study overall: The United States, Italy and Spain were the sources of the acute and convalescent COVID-19 samples. In each case, the material was cDNA or gDNA derived from T cells, B-cell-depleted T cells, or PBMCs.

Generated by immunoSEQ multiplex PCR, the TCRdb table keeps only in-frame clones and is missing some. Of approximately 310,000 clones listed, 75% to 90% are singletons. Participant-reported clinical history was the basis for cohort assignment. The study counted Cohort 3 donors as recovered given two negative PCRs, clearance, or symptom resolution. Sample: PBMCs or T cells enriched from blood (not recorded which). The chain carries TRBV18 and TRBJ1-1; D gene ambiguous. This TCR was sampled from a man between 60 and 75 years old who had recovered from COVID-19. CDR3 DNA sequence: TGTGCCAGCTCACCCCCCCGGGAAGGGATGAACACTGAAGCTTTCTTT. Its translation: CASSPPREGMNTEAFF.